The clone carrying this TCR beta chain has only one observation. Its antigen remains unknown. This sample is part of a study of shared clonotypes between healthy human individuals. Adult donors, all healthy and HIV-negative, had no recent acute infections or vaccinations. Splitting of CD4+ cells produced CD45RA+ naive and CD45RA-negative memory subsets. The sorted-subset replicate PCRs were given around 200 ng DNA, which is tens of thousands of T cell genomes. This table comes from immunoSEQ multiplex PCR, and its TCRdb copy is limited to in-frame clones, with some not included. The data hold about 2 million clones, with 95% observed a single time. Trimming pared 6 bases from V and 0 bases from J, leaving 9 bases between. The CDR3 covers 14 residues. CDR1 is SGHAT, CDR2 FQNNGV, per germline. The study's findings and limits: Measured sharing among donors was expected to vary with sequencing depth.

This chain uses TRBV11-2 with TRBJ1-3, with unresolved D. Input material: naive CD4+ T cells sorted from blood. Described subset: CD45RA+ positively selected. The sequence was collected from a young man in good health. The CDR3 nucleotides read TGTGCCAGCAGTGACACGAGCTCTGGAAACACCATATATTTT. Translated: CASSDTSSGNTIYF.